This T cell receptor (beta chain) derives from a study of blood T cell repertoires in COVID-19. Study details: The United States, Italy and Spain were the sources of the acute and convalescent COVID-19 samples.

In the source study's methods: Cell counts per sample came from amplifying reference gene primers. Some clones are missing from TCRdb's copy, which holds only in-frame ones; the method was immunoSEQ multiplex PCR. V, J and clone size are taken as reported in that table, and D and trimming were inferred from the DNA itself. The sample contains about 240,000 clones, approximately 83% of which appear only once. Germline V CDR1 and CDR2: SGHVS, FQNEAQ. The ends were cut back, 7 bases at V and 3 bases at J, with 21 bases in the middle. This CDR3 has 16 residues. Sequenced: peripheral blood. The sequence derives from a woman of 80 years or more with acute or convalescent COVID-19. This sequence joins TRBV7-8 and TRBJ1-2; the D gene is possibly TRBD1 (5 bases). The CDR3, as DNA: TGTGCCAGCACCCCATCGGCGGGGGGGTTGTACTATGGCTACACCTTC. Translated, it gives CASTPSAGGLYYGYTF.